This is a list of T cell receptor beta chains from one sample in a study of identical twins. TCRdb called the 5' RACE reads again in MiXCR, with one record for every CDR3 protein. The table shows roughly 250,000 distinct CDR3 sequences, with 6.5% to 9% occurring only once. This sample also belongs to another study, concerning yellow fever vaccine responses in identical twins.

Sequencing was carried out using CD8+ T cells sorted from blood. The origin of the receptors is a woman in her late teens or twenties in good health. Each CDR3 is given with its conserved first and last residue. The D gene is left open where the match is weak. Clone size is stated in some rows and not others, as once, few, many or a class when expanded.

TRBJ1-1	TRBV7-8	TRBD1	medium-sized	TGTGCCAGCAGCGAACAAATTTTCGGGGACAGGGATACGAACACTGAAGCTTTCTTT	CASSEQIFGDRDTNTEAFF
TRBJ2-3	TRBV12-3/TRBV12-4	-	-	TGTGCCAGCAGTCCGACAGAGCACACAGATACGCAGTATTTT	CASSPTEHTDTQYF
TRBJ2-3	TRBV15	TRBD2	many	TGTGCCACCAGCAGGCGGGGGGGCGTAGCAGATACGCAGTATTTT	CATSRRGGVADTQYF
TRBJ2-5	TRBV7-9	-	-	TGTGCCAGCAGCCCCCGCCCTTTAGCAGGCCAAGAGACCCAGTACTTC	CASSPRPLAGQETQYF
TRBJ1-1	TRBV10-3	-	many	TGTGCCATCAGCCGGGGGCTGGCCACTGAAGCTTTCTTT	CAISRGLATEAFF
TRBJ2-1	TRBV24-1	TRBD1	-	TGTGCCACCAGTGATCCGGGACAGGGACGAGGGACACGGGATGAGCAGTTCTTC	CATSDPGQGRGTRDEQFF
TRBJ2-7	TRBV19	TRBD2	few	TGTGCCAGTAGTGCCCAGCGGGGGGTCTCCTACGAGCAGTACTTC	CASSAQRGVSYEQYF
TRBJ2-3	TRBV11-2	-	few	TGTGCCAGCAGCCTGAGGGGGCGGGAAGGTAGAGATACGCAGTATTTT	CASSLRGREGRDTQYF
TRBJ1-1	TRBV7-3	-	few	TGTGCCAGCAGCCCGGGGCGGGGAGGAAACACTGAAGCTTTCTTT	CASSPGRGGNTEAFF
TRBJ2-3	TRBV6-1	-	few	TGTGCCAGCAAAACCTGGGGGGGCTCGCTAAAAGATACGCAGTATTTT	CASKTWGGSLKDTQYF
TRBJ1-2	TRBV20-1	TRBD1	few	TGCAGTGCTACTACCGGGACAGGGAGGAACTATGGCTACACCTTC	CSATTGTGRNYGYTF
TRBJ2-7	TRBV3-1	-	many	TGTGCCAGCAGCCAAGATATATCCTACGAGCAGTACTTC	CASSQDISYEQYF
TRBJ1-1	TRBV7-8	-	once	TGTGCCAGCAGCTTCGACGCCGGGGGAGTGCAGAACACTGAAGCTTTCTTT	CASSFDAGGVQNTEAFF
TRBJ2-3	TRBV7-8	TRBD2	few	TGTGCCAGCAATAGCGGGGGGCGGGCGGATACGCAGTATTTT	CASNSGGRADTQYF
TRBJ2-5	TRBV27	TRBD2	-	TGTGCCAGCAGTTTAACTAGCGGGATAGGGCCGGCCCGAGAGACCCAGTACTTC	CASSLTSGIGPARETQYF
TRBJ1-1	TRBV11-2	-	-	TGTGCCAGCAGCTTAGATCTGGGGAGTGGGCGGGTTGAAGCTTTCTTT	CASSLDLGSGRVEAFF